This TCR beta chain derives from a study of Ad26.COV2.S vaccination and SARS-CoV-2 variants. General observations from the study: Substantial breadth was reportedly displayed by spike-specific CD8+ and CD4+ T cell responses after vaccination.

Germline V gives CDR1 SGHDN, CDR2 FVKESK. The V end was cut by 0 bases, the J end by 1 base, with 6 bases between. This CDR3 has 15 amino acids. Treatment of the sample: some 20 received Ad26.COV2.S at low or high dose, single or two shots; 5 received placebo; per-sample allocation not given. After the first vaccine or placebo injection, samples were drawn on day 63. The administered vaccine (an Ad26 vector) expressed Wuhan-strain SARS-CoV-2 spike. To note about this clone: The antigen is unknown.

Sequenced by immunoSEQ multiplex PCR; TCRdb stores in-frame clones only, minus some. The sample lists 380,000 or so clones, around nine tenths seen once, with roughly 4.8% in the top ten. The TCR was taken from a person between 18 and 60 years old who received the Ad26.COV2.S COVID-19 vaccine or a placebo. The chain joins TRBV14 to TRBJ2-2; no clear D gene. The sample consisted of peripheral blood, taken in a trial of Ad26.COV2.S vaccine versus placebo. The CDR3 region has the DNA TGTGCCAGCAGCCAAGATTTAAGGAACACCGGGGAGCTGTTTTTT. Amino acids: CASSQDLRNTGELFF.